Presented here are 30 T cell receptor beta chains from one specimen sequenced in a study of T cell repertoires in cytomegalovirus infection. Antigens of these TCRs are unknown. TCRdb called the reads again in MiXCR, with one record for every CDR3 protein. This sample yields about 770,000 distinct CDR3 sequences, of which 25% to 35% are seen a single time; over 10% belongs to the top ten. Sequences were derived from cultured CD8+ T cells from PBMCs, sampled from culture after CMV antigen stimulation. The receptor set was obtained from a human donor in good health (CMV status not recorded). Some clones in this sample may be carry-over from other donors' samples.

This CDR3 is CASLEAERVSNEKLFF. The CDR3 DNA sequence: TGTGCCAGCCTCGAGGCGGAGAGGGTTTCTAATGAAAAACTGTTTTTT. The V call is TRBV28, the J call TRBJ1-4; no firm D call. CDR3 length: 16 residues. CDR1 MDHEN and CDR2 SYDVKM come from the germline V gene. The ends were cut back, 8 bases at V and 3 bases at J, with 19 bases in the middle. Combining the CDR3 with reference TRBV28 and TRBJ1-4 gives the whole variable domain DVKVTQSSRYLVKRTGEKVFLECVQDMDHENMFWYRQDPGLGLRLIYFSYDVKMKEKGDIPEGYSVSREKKERFSLILESASTNQTSMYLCASLEAERVSNEKLFFGSGTQLSVL.

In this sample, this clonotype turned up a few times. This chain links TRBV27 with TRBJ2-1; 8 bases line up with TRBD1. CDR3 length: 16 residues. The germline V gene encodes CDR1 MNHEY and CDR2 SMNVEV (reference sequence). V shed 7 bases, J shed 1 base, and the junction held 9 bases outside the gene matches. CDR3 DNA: TGTGCCAGCACAACCAACCGGGACAGGTCCTACAATGAGCAGTTCTTC. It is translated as CASTTNRDRSYNEQFF.

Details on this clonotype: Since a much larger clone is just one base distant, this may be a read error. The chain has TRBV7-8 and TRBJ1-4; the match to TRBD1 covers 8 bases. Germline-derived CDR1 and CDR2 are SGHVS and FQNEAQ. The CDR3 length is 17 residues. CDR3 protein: CAGSSKTGEVLNEKLFF. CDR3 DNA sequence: TGTGCCGGCAGCTCTAAGACAGGGGAAGTACTAAATGAAAAACTGTTTTTT.

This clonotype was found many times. The CDR3 nucleotides are TGTGCCAGCAGCTCTGGGAGGGTGGTCAATGAGCAGTTCTTC. Amino acids: CASSSGRVVNEQFF. The J gene is TRBJ2-1, the V gene TRBV7-8; 7 nucleotides agree with TRBD2. Germline V CDR1 and CDR2: SGHVS, FQNEAQ. CDR3 length: 14 amino acids. The V gene end was trimmed by 4 bases and the J gene end by 6 bases; junction bases not matched to a gene: 6. Together with reference TRBV7-8 and TRBJ2-1, the CDR3 gives the full variable domain: GAGVSQSPRYKVAKRGQDVALRCDPISGHVSLFWYQQALGQGPEFLTYFQNEAQLDKSGLPSDRFFAERPEGSVSTLKIQRTQQEDSAVYLCASSSGRVVNEQFFGPGTRLTVL.

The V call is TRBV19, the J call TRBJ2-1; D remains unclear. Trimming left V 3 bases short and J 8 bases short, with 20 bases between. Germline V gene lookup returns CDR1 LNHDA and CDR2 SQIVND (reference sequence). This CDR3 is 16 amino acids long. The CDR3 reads CASSMGSLSFLDEQFF. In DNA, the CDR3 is TGTGCCAGTAGTATGGGCAGTCTATCGTTTTTGGATGAGCAGTTCTTC.

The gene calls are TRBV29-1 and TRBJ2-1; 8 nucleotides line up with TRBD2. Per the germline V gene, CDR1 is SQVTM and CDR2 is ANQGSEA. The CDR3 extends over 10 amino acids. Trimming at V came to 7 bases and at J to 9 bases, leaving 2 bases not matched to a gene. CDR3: CSGGGSEQFF. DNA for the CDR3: TGCAGCGGCGGGGGGAGTGAGCAGTTCTTC.

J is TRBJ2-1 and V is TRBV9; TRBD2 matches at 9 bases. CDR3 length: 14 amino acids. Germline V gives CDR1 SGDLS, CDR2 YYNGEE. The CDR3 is CAAGGATPGNEQFF. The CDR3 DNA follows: TGTGCGGCGGGGGGGGCTACGCCTGGCAATGAGCAGTTCTTC.

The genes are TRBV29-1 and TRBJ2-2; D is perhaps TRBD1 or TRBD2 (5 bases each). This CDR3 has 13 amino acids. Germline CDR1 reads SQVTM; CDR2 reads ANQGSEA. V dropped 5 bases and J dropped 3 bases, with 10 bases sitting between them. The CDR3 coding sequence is TGCAGCGTTTGGGACGGAGACACCGGGGAGCTGTTTTTT. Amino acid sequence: CSVWDGDTGELFF.

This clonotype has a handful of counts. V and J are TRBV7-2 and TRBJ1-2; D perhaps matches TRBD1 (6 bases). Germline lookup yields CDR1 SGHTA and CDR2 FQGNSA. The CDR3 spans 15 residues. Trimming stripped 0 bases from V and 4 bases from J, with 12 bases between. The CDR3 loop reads CASSLAMGGGYGYTF. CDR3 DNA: TGTGCCAGCAGCTTAGCGATGGGAGGGGGCTATGGCTACACCTTC.

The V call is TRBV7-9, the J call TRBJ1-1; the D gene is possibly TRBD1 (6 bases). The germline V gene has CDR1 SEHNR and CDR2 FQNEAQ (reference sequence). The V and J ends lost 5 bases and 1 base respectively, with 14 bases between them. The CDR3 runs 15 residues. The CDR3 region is CASSTTDRPNTEAFF. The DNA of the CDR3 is TGTGCCAGCAGCACCACCGACAGGCCGAACACTGAAGCTTTCTTT.

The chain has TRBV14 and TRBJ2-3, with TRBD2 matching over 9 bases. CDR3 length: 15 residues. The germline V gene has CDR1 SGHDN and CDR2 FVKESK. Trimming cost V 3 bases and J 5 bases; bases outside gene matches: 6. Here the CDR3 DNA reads TGTGCCAGCAGCCACGGTGTTAGCGGGGGAGATACGCAGTATTTT. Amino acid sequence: CASSHGVSGGDTQYF.

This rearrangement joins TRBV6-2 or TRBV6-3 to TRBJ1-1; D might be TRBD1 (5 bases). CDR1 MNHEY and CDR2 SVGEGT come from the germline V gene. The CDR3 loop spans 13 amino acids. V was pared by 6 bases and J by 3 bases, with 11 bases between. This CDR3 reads CASRSQGYTEAFF. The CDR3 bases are TGTGCCAGCAGATCTCAGGGTTACACTGAAGCTTTCTTT.

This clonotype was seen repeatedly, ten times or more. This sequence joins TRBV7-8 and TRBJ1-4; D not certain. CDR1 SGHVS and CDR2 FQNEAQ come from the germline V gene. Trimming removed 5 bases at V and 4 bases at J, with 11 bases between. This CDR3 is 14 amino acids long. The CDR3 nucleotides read TGTGCCAGCAGCCCCGAGAGCTATAATGAAAAACTGTTTTTT. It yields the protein CASSPESYNEKLFF.

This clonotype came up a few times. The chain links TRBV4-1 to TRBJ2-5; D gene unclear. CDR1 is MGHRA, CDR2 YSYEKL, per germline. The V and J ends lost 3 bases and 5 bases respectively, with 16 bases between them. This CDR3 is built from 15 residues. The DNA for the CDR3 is TGCGCCAGCAGCCACCCGGGCCTTGGGGATGAGACCCAGTACTTC. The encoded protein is CASSHPGLGDETQYF.

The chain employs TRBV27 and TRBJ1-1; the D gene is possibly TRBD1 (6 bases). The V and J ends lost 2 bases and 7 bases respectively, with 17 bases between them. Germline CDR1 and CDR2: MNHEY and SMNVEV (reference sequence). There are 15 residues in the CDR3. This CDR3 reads CASSLVRGSQDEAFF. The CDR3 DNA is TGTGCCAGCAGTTTAGTCAGGGGCTCGCAGGATGAAGCTTTCTTT.

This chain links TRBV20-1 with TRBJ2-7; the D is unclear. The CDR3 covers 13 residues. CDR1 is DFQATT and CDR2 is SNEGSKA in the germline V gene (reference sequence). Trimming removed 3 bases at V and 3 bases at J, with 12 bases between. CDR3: CSARSVDRYEQYF. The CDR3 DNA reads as TGCAGTGCTAGGAGCGTTGACCGCTACGAGCAGTACTTC.

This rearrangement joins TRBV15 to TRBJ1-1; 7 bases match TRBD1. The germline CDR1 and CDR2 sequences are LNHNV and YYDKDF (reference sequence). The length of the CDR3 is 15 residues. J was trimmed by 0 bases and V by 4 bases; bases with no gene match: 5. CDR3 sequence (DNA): TGTGCCACCAGCACCGACAGGGCGGTGAACACTGAAGCTTTCTTT. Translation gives CATSTDRAVNTEAFF.

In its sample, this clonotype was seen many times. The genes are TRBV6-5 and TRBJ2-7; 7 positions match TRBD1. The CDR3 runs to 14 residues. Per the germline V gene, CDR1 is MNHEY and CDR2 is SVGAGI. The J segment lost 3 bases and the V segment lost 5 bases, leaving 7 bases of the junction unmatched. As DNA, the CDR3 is TGTGCCAGCAGTGGACAGGAGACTCTCTACGAGCAGTACTTC. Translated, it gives CASSGQETLYEQYF.

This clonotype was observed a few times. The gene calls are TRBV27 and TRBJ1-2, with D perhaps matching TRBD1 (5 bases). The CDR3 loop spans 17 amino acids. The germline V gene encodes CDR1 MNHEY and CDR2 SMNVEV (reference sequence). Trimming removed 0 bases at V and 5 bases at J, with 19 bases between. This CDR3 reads CASSLSTRLGRVYGYTF. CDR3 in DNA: TGTGCCAGCAGTTTATCCACTCGTCTGGGACGGGTGTATGGCTACACCTTC.

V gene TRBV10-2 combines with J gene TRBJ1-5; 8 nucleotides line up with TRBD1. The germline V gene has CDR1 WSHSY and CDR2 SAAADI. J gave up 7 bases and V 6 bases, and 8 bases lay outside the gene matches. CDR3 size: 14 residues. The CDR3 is CASSPDRVGQPQHF. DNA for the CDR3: TGCGCCAGCAGCCCGGACAGGGTAGGACAGCCCCAGCATTTT.

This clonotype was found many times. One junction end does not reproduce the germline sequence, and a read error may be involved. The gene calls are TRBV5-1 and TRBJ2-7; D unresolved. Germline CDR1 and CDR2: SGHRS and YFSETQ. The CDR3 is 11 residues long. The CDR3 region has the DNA TGTGCCAGCAGTGTCGGGTACGAGCAGTACTTC. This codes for CASSVGYEQYF.

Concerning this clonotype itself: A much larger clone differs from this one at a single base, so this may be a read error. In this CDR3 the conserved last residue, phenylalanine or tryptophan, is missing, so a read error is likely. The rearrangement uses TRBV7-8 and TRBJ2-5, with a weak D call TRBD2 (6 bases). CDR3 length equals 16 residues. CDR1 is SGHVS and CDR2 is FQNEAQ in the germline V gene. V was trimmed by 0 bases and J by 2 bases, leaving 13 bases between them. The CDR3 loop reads CASSLAPGGAQETQYY. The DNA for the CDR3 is TGTGCCAGCAGCTTAGCCCCGGGCGGGGCGCAAGAGACCCAGTACTAC.

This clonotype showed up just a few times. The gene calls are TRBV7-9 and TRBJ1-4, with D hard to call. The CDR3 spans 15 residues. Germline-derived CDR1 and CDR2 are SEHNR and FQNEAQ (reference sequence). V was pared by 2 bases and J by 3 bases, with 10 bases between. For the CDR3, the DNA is TGTGCCAGCAGCTTACCGCAGAGATCTAATGAAAAACTGTTTTTT. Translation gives CASSLPQRSNEKLFF.

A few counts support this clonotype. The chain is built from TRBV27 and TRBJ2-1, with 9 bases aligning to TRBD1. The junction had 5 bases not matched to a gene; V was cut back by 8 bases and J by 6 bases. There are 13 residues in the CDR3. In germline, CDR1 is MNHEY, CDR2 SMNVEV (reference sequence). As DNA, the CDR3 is TGTGCCAGCTCCGGGACAGGGACCAATGAGCAGTTCTTC. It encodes CASSGTGTNEQFF.

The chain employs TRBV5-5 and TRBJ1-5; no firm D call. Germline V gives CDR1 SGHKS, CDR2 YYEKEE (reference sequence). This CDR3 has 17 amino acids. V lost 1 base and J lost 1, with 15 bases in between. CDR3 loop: CASSLNQKPASNQPQHF. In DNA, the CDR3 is TGTGCCAGCAGCTTGAATCAGAAACCAGCAAGCAATCAGCCCCAGCATTTT.

The CDR3 region is CASSPGPGQQHSNQPQHF. CDR3 DNA: TGTGCCAGCAGTCCGGGTCCGGGACAGCAACATAGCAATCAGCCCCAGCATTTT. The chain joins TRBV12-3 or TRBV12-4 to TRBJ1-5; 7 nucleotides line up with TRBD1. This CDR3 is 18 amino acids long. With V trimmed by 5 bases and J by 0 bases, 13 bases remained unmatched.

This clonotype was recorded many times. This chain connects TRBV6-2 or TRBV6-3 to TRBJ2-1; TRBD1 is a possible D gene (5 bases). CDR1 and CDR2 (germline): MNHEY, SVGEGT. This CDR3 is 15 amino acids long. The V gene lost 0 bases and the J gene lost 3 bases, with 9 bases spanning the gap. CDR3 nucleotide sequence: TGTGCCAGCAGTTACTCGATTCAGGGCTACAATGAGCAGTTCTTC. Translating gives CASSYSIQGYNEQFF.

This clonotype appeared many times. CDR3 nucleotide sequence: TGTGCCAGCAGCTCCCTAGCGGGGGGAGCCAAAAACATTCAGTACTTC. Protein product: CASSSLAGGAKNIQYF. The chain links TRBV7-8 to TRBJ2-4; 11 bases match TRBD2. Germline CDR1 reads SGHVS; CDR2 reads FQNEAQ. The V gene end was trimmed by 4 bases and the J gene end by 0 bases; junction bases not matched to a gene: 2. The CDR3 extends over 16 amino acids.

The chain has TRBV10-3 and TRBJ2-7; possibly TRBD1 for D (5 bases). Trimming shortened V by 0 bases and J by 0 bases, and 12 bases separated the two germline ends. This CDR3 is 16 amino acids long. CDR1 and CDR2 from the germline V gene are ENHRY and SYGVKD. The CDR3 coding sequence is TGTGCCATCAGTGAGTCGCTAGGGGTGAGCTCCTACGAGCAGTACTTC. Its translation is CAISESLGVSSYEQYF.

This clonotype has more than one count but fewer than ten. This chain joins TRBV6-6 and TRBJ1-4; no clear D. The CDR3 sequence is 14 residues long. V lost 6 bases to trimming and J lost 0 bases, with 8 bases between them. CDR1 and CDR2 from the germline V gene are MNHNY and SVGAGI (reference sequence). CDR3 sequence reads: CASSQGPTNEKLFF. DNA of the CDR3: TGTGCCAGCAGCCAAGGACCAACTAATGAAAAACTGTTTTTT.